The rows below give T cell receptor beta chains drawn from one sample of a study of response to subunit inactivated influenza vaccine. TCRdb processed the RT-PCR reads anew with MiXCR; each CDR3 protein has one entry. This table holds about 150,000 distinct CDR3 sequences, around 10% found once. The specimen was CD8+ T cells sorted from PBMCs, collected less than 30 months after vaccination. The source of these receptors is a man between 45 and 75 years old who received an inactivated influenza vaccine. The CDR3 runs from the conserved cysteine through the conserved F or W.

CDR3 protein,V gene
CASTSGGLAGDEQFF,TRBV3-1
CASSSGPQGLTEAFF,TRBV7-9
CSAPGSLNYGHTF,TRBV20-1
CASSLVGTGGFGTEAFF,TRBV7-8
CASRAGITPGDGYTF,TRBV6-1
CSARGDRGWTDTQYF,TRBV20-1
CASSAAGVGSEAFF,TRBV9
CASSVVGSPPYNEQFF,TRBV9
CASSLESSGSSYNEQFF,TRBV11-2
CASSPSRDRPYEQYF,TRBV9
CATSRDRTDTDTQYF,TRBV15
CASSTSVTDTQYF,TRBV9
CSARPTISALFYEQYF,TRBV20-1
CASRPRTGYREQYF,TRBV19
CASSLMTDREVPYNEQFF,TRBV14
CASSQTGLGETQYF,TRBV4-1
CASSLDRRTGNTGELFF,TRBV11-2
CASSQVGRGADTQYF,TRBV14
CASSVRGWGEQYF,TRBV9
CASRGRMNTGELFF,TRBV6-1
CASSLSGGAYEQYF,TRBV19
CASSKAQGQGDDYSNQPQHF,TRBV21-1
CSARDPVRVEQFF,TRBV20-1
CSVASHNEQFF,TRBV29-1
CASSEYSGRSLEQFF,TRBV11-2
CATSDYPGTEAFF,TRBV24-1
CSAVGNTGVTDTQYF,TRBV20-1
CASSRGQGNTGELFF,TRBV7-7
CASSQKSGQGVYEQYF,TRBV5-1
CASSLEWGFYGYTF,TRBV7-8
CSVAPTGEGVYEQYF,TRBV29-1
CSASRLAGDSYNEQFF,TRBV20-1
CASLEMNTEAFF,TRBV28
CASSLSTSGGEQETQYF,TRBV11-2
CSVDGAQNTEAFF,TRBV29-1
CASSQASGLGRGRAGETQYF,TRBV4-2
CSARENTSGARRYNEQFF,TRBV20-1
CASSRENTGELFF,TRBV5-6
CASSQEWQGIHEQYF,TRBV4-1
CASREGQGPVHEQYF,TRBV2